This is a list of T cell receptor beta chains from one sample in a study of T cell responses to AZD1222 COVID-19 vaccine. The repertoire was sequenced with immunoSEQ multiplex PCR; TCRdb's copy has only in-frame clones and lacks some. The profile shows more than 95,000 clones, more than 70% of them singletons. The material sequenced was peripheral blood, taken on day 0 of AZD1222 vaccination. Receptors originate from an adult in good health. Both conserved end residues are part of each CDR3. D genes are given only for firm matches. Rows give clone size only sometimes, using once, few, many, or a class for an expanded clone.

- TRBJ1-5 TRBV3-1/TRBV3-2 - CASSQGQISNQPQHF TGTGCCAGCAGCCAAGGACAGATAAGCAATCAGCCCCAGCATTTT
- TRBJ1-2 TRBV11-2 - CASSEQAYGYTF TGTGCCAGCAGCGAACAGGCGTATGGCTACACCTTC
TRBD2 TRBJ2-1 TRBV29-1 - CSVEDRSGRASNEQFF TGCAGCGTTGAGGATCGGAGCGGGAGGGCCTCCAATGAGCAGTTCTTC
- TRBJ1-5 TRBV7-2 - CASSLDTAKGGQPQHF TGTGCCAGCAGCTTAGACACAGCCAAGGGGGGTCAGCCCCAGCATTTT
- TRBJ1-6 TRBV6-5 few CASSYSAQGGSPLHF TGTGCCAGCAGTTACTCCGCGCAGGGTGGATCACCCCTCCACTTT
- TRBJ2-5 TRBV5-3 - CAGLGTRETQYF TGTGCCGGGCTCGGGACCCGAGAGACCCAGTACTTC
- TRBJ1-1 TRBV9 - CASSVGPNTEAFF TGTGCCAGCAGCGTAGGTCCAAACACTGAAGCTTTCTTT
- TRBJ2-5 TRBV5-4 - CASKEGREETQYF TGTGCCAGCAAGGAGGGGCGGGAAGAGACCCAGTACTTC
TRBD1 TRBJ1-2 TRBV28 - CASRITGGGGYGYTF TGTGCCAGCAGAATCACAGGGGGAGGAGGGTATGGCTACACCTTC
- TRBJ1-6 TRBV18 - CASSSGQYNSPLHF TGTGCCAGCTCATCCGGACAGTATAATTCACCCCTCCACTTT
TRBD1 TRBJ2-1 TRBV28 - CASSSGQDSYNEQFF TGTGCCAGCAGTTCCGGACAGGACTCCTACAATGAGCAGTTCTTC
TRBD1 TRBJ1-6 TRBV28 - CASRPRDRVNSPLHF TGTGCCAGCAGGCCGCGGGACAGGGTTAATTCACCCCTCCACTTT
- TRBJ2-7 TRBV28 - CASTPPLGASYEQYF TGTGCCAGCACCCCGCCTCTCGGGGCTAGCTACGAGCAGTACTTC
- TRBJ1-1 TRBV9 - CASSGQGYAEAFF TGTGCCAGCAGCGGTCAGGGGTATGCCGAAGCTTTCTTT
- TRBJ1-5 TRBV29-1 - CSVAGRADQPQHF TGCAGCGTTGCCGGGAGGGCCGATCAGCCCCAGCATTTT
- TRBJ1-5 TRBV20-1 - CSASGGYSNQPQHF TGCAGTGCTAGTGGGGGTTATAGCAATCAGCCCCAGCATTTT
- TRBJ2-2 TRBV5-1 - CASSLDPGTNTGELFF TGCGCCAGCAGCTTGGACCCCGGGACGAACACCGGGGAGCTGTTTTTT
TRBD2 TRBJ2-7 TRBV29-1 - CSVGTSETYEQYF TGCAGCGTGGGGACTAGCGAGACCTACGAGCAGTACTTC
- TRBJ2-5 TRBV27 - CASRARYRETQYF TGTGCCAGCCGCGCAAGGTACCGAGAGACCCAGTACTTC
- TRBJ2-2 TRBV2 - CASTGFSNTGELFF TGTGCCAGCACTGGCTTCTCGAACACCGGGGAGCTGTTTTTT
TRBD1 TRBJ2-2 TRBV28 once CASSSPGTGNPGELFF TGTGCCAGCAGTTCCCCCGGGACAGGGAACCCCGGGGAGCTGTTTTTT
- TRBJ2-1 TRBV28 - CASDGSDEQFF TGTGCCAGCGATGGATCGGATGAGCAGTTCTTC
- TRBJ2-7 TRBV27 - CASAGRDKAYEQYF TGTGCCAGCGCAGGCCGGGACAAGGCCTACGAGCAGTACTTC
- TRBJ2-7 TRBV28 - CASSLKRYEQYF TGTGCCAGCAGTTTAAAACGGTACGAGCAGTACTTC
TRBD2 TRBJ2-1 TRBV11-1 few CASSWQRGINNEQFF TGTGCCAGCAGCTGGCAGCGGGGGATCAACAATGAGCAGTTCTTC
- TRBJ1-2 TRBV30 - CAWSVWGRYYGYTF TGTGCCTGGAGTGTTTGGGGCCGGTACTATGGCTACACCTTC
TRBD1 TRBJ1-1 TRBV5-1 - CASSQDRGLFGTEAFF TGCGCCAGCAGCCAGGACAGGGGGCTATTCGGCACTGAAGCTTTCTTT
- TRBJ1-2 TRBV28 - CASNSAPTLSGYTF TGTGCCAGTAACTCCGCACCGACCCTGTCCGGCTACACCTTC
- TRBJ2-7 TRBV27 - CASSRESAEYEQYF TGTGCCAGCTCCAGGGAAAGCGCTGAGTACGAGCAGTACTTC
- TRBJ2-2 TRBV19 - CASSIDASGELFF TGTGCCAGTAGTATAGATGCATCCGGGGAGCTGTTTTTT
- TRBJ2-5 TRBV25-1 - CASSVGSQETQYF TGTGCCAGCAGTGTTGGCAGCCAAGAGACCCAGTACTTC
- TRBJ1-1 TRBV7-2 - CASSLGQNTEAFF TGTGCCAGCAGCTTGGGACAGAACACTGAAGCTTTCTTT
- TRBJ1-1 TRBV18 - CASSHPGPNTEAFF TGTGCCAGCTCACACCCAGGACCGAACACTGAAGCTTTCTTT
TRBD2 TRBJ2-3 TRBV24-1 - CATSDLGGTKADTQYF TGTGCCACCAGTGATTTGGGGGGGACTAAGGCAGATACGCAGTATTTT
- TRBJ2-1 TRBV10-3 - CAITPDREQFF TGTGCCATCACGCCAGACCGTGAGCAGTTCTTC
TRBD1 TRBJ1-4 TRBV5-1 - CASSLNWDRDEKLFF TGCGCCAGCAGTCTTAATTGGGACAGGGATGAAAAACTGTTTTTT
- TRBJ1-5 TRBV7-3 - CASSLRANQPQHF TGTGCCAGCAGCTTAAGAGCGAATCAGCCCCAGCATTTT
TRBD2 TRBJ2-7 TRBV20-1 - CSASKAGGQYEQYF TGCAGTGCTAGTAAAGCGGGGGGGCAGTACGAGCAGTACTTC
- TRBJ1-1 TRBV29-1 - CSVWSRPEAFF TGCAGCGTCTGGAGCAGGCCTGAAGCTTTCTTT
- TRBJ2-2 TRBV21-1 few CASSKGVSSTAEGELFF TGTGCCAGCAGCAAAGGAGTAAGTTCGACCGCGGAAGGGGAGCTGTTTTTT
- TRBJ2-1 TRBV7-9 - CASSLEVQEEQFF TGTGCCAGCAGCTTAGAAGTCCAGGAGGAGCAGTTCTTC
- TRBJ1-2 TRBV10-1 - CASSESAAYGYTF TGCGCCAGCAGTGAGTCGGCAGCCTATGGCTACACCTTC
- TRBJ1-2 TRBV18 - CATLRGADYGYTF TGTGCCACCCTAAGGGGGGCTGACTATGGCTACACCTTC
TRBD1 TRBJ1-1 TRBV30 - CAFTSPGTGGTEAFF TGTGCCTTTACCTCGCCTGGGACAGGTGGCACTGAAGCTTTCTTT
TRBD1 TRBJ1-4 TRBV28 - CASSFGGQGNEKLFF TGTGCCAGCAGTTTCGGGGGACAGGGAAATGAAAAACTGTTTTTT
- TRBJ2-2 TRBV19 - CASKRGNHAGELFF TGTGCCAGTAAGAGGGGGAATCACGCCGGGGAGCTGTTTTTT
- TRBJ1-1 TRBV9 - CASSVRGGTEAFF TGTGCCAGCAGCGTAAGGGGTGGTACTGAAGCTTTCTTT
TRBD1 TRBJ1-2 TRBV3-1/TRBV3-2 - CASSRGQGGNYGYTF TGTGCCAGCAGCCGCGGACAGGGGGGAAACTATGGCTACACCTTC